This is a list of T cell receptor beta chains from one sample in a study of T-cell reconstitution after alpha-beta-depleted transplantation in children. One entry per CDR3 protein, called by TCRdb with MiXCR from the PCR reads. Altogether 280,000 or so distinct CDR3 sequences are present, approximately 10% being singletons, with the ten largest covering around a quarter. Sequenced here: peripheral blood, sampled 180 days after TCRalphabeta/CD19-depleted stem cell transplant. The receptors stem from a male patient aged 2-9 years who had a stem cell transplant for chronic granulomatous disease, so the T cells may come from the graft donor. CDR3s include the opening cysteine and the closing phenylalanine or tryptophan. A D gene is named only where the DNA matches it firmly. Clone sizes are given selectively: once, few, many, or a class where the clone is expanded.

j_call: TRBJ1-6; clone_size: many; v_call: TRBV11-2; d_call: -; cdr3_nt: TGTGCCAGCAGCCACGGTGACTTCAGGAGCTCCTATAATTCACCCCTCCACTTT; cdr3_aa: CASSHGDFRSSYNSPLHF
j_call: TRBJ1-3; clone_size: many; v_call: TRBV4-3; d_call: -; cdr3_nt: TGCGCCAGCAGCCAAGATTTCTCTGGAAACACCATATATTTT; cdr3_aa: CASSQDFSGNTIYF
j_call: TRBJ2-2; clone_size: -; v_call: TRBV3-1; d_call: TRBD2; cdr3_nt: TGTGCCAGCAGCCCATCTAGCGGGAGGACCGGGGAGCTGTTTTTT; cdr3_aa: CASSPSSGRTGELFF
j_call: TRBJ2-6; clone_size: many; v_call: TRBV12-3/TRBV12-4; d_call: -; cdr3_nt: TGTGCCAGCAGGAATTCTGGGGGGTCCTTCTCTGGGGCCAACGTCCTGACTTTC; cdr3_aa: CASRNSGGSFSGANVLTF
j_call: TRBJ2-5; clone_size: many; v_call: TRBV12-3/TRBV12-4; d_call: -; cdr3_nt: TGTGCCAGCAGTTTAGGTGGGCCAGCCGGAGAGACCCAGTACTTC; cdr3_aa: CASSLGGPAGETQYF
j_call: TRBJ2-7; clone_size: many; v_call: TRBV20-1; d_call: -; cdr3_nt: TGCAGTGCTAGAGATAGAAAGGAGGTCTACGAGCAGTACTTC; cdr3_aa: CSARDRKEVYEQYF
j_call: TRBJ2-3; clone_size: many; v_call: TRBV5-1; d_call: -; cdr3_nt: TGCGCCAGCAGCTTGGGCAGGGGTACAGATACGCAGTATTTT; cdr3_aa: CASSLGRGTDTQYF
j_call: TRBJ2-7; clone_size: many; v_call: TRBV11-2; d_call: -; cdr3_nt: TGTGCCAGCAGCTTAGGACCGCGCGCGCTATACGAGCAGTACTTC; cdr3_aa: CASSLGPRALYEQYF
j_call: TRBJ2-1; clone_size: -; v_call: TRBV10-3; d_call: TRBD2; cdr3_nt: TGTACCCTCAGTTTGGACCCCGGGACTAGCAGGCAATCGGGTGAGCAGTTCTTC; cdr3_aa: CTLSLDPGTSRQSGEQFF
j_call: TRBJ2-6; clone_size: many; v_call: TRBV12-3/TRBV12-4; d_call: -; cdr3_nt: TGTGCCAGCAGTTTATTTGGGGATCTTTATGGGGCCAACGTCCTGACTTTC; cdr3_aa: CASSLFGDLYGANVLTF
j_call: TRBJ2-1; clone_size: many; v_call: TRBV30; d_call: TRBD2; cdr3_nt: TGTGCCTGGAGTGTCAGGCTAGCGGGGGACAATGAGCAGTTCTTC; cdr3_aa: CAWSVRLAGDNEQFF
j_call: TRBJ2-3; clone_size: many; v_call: TRBV7-2; d_call: TRBD2; cdr3_nt: TGTGCCAGCAGCTTAGACGGCGGGGGGCGCCCAGATACGCAGTATTTT; cdr3_aa: CASSLDGGGRPDTQYF
j_call: TRBJ2-7; clone_size: many; v_call: TRBV7-6; d_call: TRBD1; cdr3_nt: TGTGCCAGCAGCTTGCGGGTAGGGGGCGCCTACGAGCAGTACTTC; cdr3_aa: CASSLRVGGAYEQYF
j_call: TRBJ2-1; clone_size: many; v_call: TRBV3-1; d_call: -; cdr3_nt: TGTGCCAGCAGCCAAAAGGCGCCTGAGCAGTTCTTC; cdr3_aa: CASSQKAPEQFF
j_call: TRBJ2-1; clone_size: many; v_call: TRBV12-3/TRBV12-4; d_call: -; cdr3_nt: TGTGCCAGCAGTTTAGCAGATAGCTATGAGCAGTTCTTC; cdr3_aa: CASSLADSYEQFF
j_call: TRBJ1-3; clone_size: many; v_call: TRBV4-2; d_call: TRBD1; cdr3_nt: TGTGCCAGCAGCCAAGACATCACAGGGGGTAGTGGAAACACCATATATTTT; cdr3_aa: CASSQDITGGSGNTIYF
j_call: TRBJ1-4; clone_size: -; v_call: TRBV5-1; d_call: TRBD1; cdr3_nt: TGCGCCAGCAGCTTGCGCCAGGGGGCCGAAAAACTGTTTTTT; cdr3_aa: CASSLRQGAEKLFF
j_call: TRBJ2-7; clone_size: many; v_call: TRBV6-2/TRBV6-3; d_call: -; cdr3_nt: TGTGCCAGCAGTTACACCCGGGAATTTCTCTACGAGCAGTACTTC; cdr3_aa: CASSYTREFLYEQYF
j_call: TRBJ1-4; clone_size: many; v_call: TRBV18; d_call: TRBD1; cdr3_nt: TGTGCCAGCTCACCGTCCCGGGACAGCGAAAAACTGTTTTTT; cdr3_aa: CASSPSRDSEKLFF
j_call: TRBJ2-2; clone_size: many; v_call: TRBV5-6; d_call: TRBD1; cdr3_nt: TGTGCCAGCAGTTTTCCCGGGACAGGGAACACCGGGGAGCTGTTTTTT; cdr3_aa: CASSFPGTGNTGELFF
j_call: TRBJ2-7; clone_size: many; v_call: TRBV7-2; d_call: -; cdr3_nt: TGTGCCAGCAGGTTCGCGGGGAGTTACGAGCAGTACTTC; cdr3_aa: CASRFAGSYEQYF
j_call: TRBJ1-6; clone_size: many; v_call: TRBV4-3; d_call: -; cdr3_nt: TGCGCCAGCAGCCAAGAATACGAGGGCCCAAGGAATTCACCCCTCCACTTT; cdr3_aa: CASSQEYEGPRNSPLHF
j_call: TRBJ2-7; clone_size: many; v_call: TRBV12-3/TRBV12-4; d_call: -; cdr3_nt: TGTGCCAGCAGCCAGGAAAAAGTGAGCTCCTACGAGCAGTACTTC; cdr3_aa: CASSQEKVSSYEQYF